In its sample, the clone carrying this T cell receptor (beta chain) was seen once. Its antigen is still unknown. This entry is derived from a study of long-term antiretroviral therapy in people with HIV. Study results and caveats: HIV repertoires spanned tighter CDR3 length ranges than controls did.

The libraries were made with immunoSEQ v3.0 at survey level. The data were produced by immunoSEQ multiplex PCR, yet TCRdb's version contains in-frame clones alone and is incomplete. The sample includes 25,000 to 30,000 clones, under 90% seen only once; the top ten take roughly 9%. The receptor was derived from a man aged 35-49 years with HIV. The sequencing here drew on unsorted PBMCs, taken 4.7 to 5 years after starting antiretroviral therapy.

CDR3 sequence reads: CASSEAIFLAGGPHSIYEQYF. The CDR3 DNA reads TGTGCCAGCAGTGAAGCGATCTTCCTAGCGGGGGGGCCCCATAGCATCTACGAGCAGTACTTC. The chain joins TRBV6-1 to TRBJ2-7, with TRBD2 matching 12 bases. Trimming removed 0 bases from V and 3 bases from J; junction bases left unmatched: 18. This CDR3 is 21 amino acids long. Germline V CDR1 and CDR2: MNHNS, SASEGT.